This T cell receptor beta chain was captured in a study of shared clonotypes between healthy human individuals. Study overall: Donors consisted of a couple of women and three men between 18 and 49. Each donor contributed plates that comprised three CD4 naive, three CD4 memory, two CD8 naive and one CD8 memory.

In the case of this clone: What it binds is unknown.

Germline V gene data show CDR1 as MNHEY and CDR2 as SMNVEV (reference sequence). The length of the CDR3 is 17 residues. After removal of 6 bases from V and 0 bases from J, the junction contained 10 bases not matched to a gene. Study-wide results and caveats: The four-donor shared clonotypes exceeded non-shared clonotypes in generation probability, with non-shared ones scoring lower.

Sequencing was performed with immunoSEQ multiplex PCR; in TCRdb, only in-frame clones are kept and a portion is missing. Of about 1.1 million clones listed, roughly 80% were seen once; the top ten hold approximately 0.9%. Sequenced material: memory CD4+ T cells from PBMCs. This sample's subset: CD45RA-negative fraction. The sequence came from a man aged 18 to 30 in good health. Some clones in this sample may be carry-over from other donors' samples. The chain uses TRBV27 and TRBJ2-1, with TRBD2 identical over 8 bases. In DNA form, the CDR3 reads TGTGCCAGCAGCTCCAGGACTAGCCCCACCTCCTACAATGAGCAGTTCTTC. Its translation is CASSSRTSPTSYNEQFF.